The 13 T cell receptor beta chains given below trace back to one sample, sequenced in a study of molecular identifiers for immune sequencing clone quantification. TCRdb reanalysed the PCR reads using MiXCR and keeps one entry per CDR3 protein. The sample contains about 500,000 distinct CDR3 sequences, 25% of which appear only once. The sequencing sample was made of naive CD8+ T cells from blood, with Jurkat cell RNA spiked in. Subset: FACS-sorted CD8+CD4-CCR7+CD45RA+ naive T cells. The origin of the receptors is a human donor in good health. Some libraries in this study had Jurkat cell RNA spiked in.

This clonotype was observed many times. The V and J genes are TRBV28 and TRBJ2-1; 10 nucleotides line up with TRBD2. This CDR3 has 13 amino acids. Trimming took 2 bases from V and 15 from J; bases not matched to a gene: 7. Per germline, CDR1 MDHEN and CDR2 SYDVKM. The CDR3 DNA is TGTGCCAGCAGTTTACTCCAGCGGGAGGGCCTGTTCTTC. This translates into CASSLLQREGLFF.

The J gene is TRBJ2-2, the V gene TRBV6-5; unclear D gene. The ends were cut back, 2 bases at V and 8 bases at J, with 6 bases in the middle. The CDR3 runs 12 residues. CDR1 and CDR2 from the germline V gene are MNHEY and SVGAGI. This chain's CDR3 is CASSYGWGELFF. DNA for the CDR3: TGTGCCAGCAGTTACGGGTGGGGGGAGCTGTTTTTT.

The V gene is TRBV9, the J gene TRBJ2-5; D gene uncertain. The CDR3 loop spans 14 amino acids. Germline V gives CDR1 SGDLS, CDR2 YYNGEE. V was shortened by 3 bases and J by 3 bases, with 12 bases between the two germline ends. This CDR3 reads CASSALLREETQYF. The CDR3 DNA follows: TGTGCCAGCAGCGCGCTTTTGCGAGAAGAGACCCAGTACTTC.

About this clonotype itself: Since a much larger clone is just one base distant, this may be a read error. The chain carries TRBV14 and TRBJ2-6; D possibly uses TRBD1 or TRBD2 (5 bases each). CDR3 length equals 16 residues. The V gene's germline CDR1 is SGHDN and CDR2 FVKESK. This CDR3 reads CAVRGPGSSGANVLAF. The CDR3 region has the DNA TGTGCCGTCCGGGGTCCCGGAAGCTCTGGGGCCAACGTCCTGGCTTTC.

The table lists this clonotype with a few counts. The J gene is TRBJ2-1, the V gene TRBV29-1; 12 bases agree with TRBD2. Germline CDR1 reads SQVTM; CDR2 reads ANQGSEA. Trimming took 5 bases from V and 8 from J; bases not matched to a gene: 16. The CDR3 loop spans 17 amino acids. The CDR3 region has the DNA TGCAGCGTTCGGCCCCTGATGATGACTAGCGGGAGTGATGAGCAGTTCTTC. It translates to CSVRPLMMTSGSDEQFF.

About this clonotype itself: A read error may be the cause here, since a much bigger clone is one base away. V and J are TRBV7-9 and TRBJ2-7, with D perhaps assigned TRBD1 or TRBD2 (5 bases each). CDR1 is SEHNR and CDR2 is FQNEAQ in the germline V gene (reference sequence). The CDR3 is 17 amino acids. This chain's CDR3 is CASSPKALGVRVTEQHF. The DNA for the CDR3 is TGTGCCAGCAGCCCTAAAGCTCTGGGGGTCAGGGTAACGGAGCAGCACTTC.

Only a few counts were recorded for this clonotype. The CDR3 region has the DNA TGTGCCAGCAGCTACCCCCCCGACCGGGAGCTGTTTTTT. Translated, it gives CASSYPPDRELFF. This rearrangement joins TRBV6-2 or TRBV6-3 to TRBJ2-2; D is unresolved. Looked up from germline, CDR1 is MNHEY and CDR2 is SVGEGT. The CDR3 totals 13 residues. Trimming took off 6 bases at V and 9 bases at J, with 14 bases between the two ends.

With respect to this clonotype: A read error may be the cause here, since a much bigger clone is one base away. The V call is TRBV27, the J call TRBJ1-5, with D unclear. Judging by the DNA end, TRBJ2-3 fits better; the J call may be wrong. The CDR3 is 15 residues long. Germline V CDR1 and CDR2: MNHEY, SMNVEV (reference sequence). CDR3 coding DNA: TGTGCCAGCAGTTTACGGTCAGTGGCAGGTCAGCCCCAGTATTTT. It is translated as CASSLRSVAGQPQYF.

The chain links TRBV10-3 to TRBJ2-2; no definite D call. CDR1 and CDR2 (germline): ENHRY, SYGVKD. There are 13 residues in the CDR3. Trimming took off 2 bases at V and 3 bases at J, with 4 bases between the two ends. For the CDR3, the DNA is TGTGCCATCAGTGAGATAGACACCGGGGAGCTGTTTTTT. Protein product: CAISEIDTGELFF.

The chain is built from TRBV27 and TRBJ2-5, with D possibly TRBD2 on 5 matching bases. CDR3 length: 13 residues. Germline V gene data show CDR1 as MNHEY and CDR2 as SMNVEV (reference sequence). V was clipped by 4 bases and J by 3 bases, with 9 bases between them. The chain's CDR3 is CASSSLGEETQYF. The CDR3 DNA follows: TGTGCCAGCAGTTCCCTGGGAGAAGAGACCCAGTACTTC.

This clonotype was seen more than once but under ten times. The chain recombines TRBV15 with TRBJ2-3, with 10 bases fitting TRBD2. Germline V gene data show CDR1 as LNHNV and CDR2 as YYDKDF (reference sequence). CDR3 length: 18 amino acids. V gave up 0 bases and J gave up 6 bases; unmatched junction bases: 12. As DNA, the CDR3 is TGTGCCACCAGCAGAGATTGGGTAGTAGCGGGGGGATCGGATACGCAGTATTTT. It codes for CATSRDWVVAGGSDTQYF. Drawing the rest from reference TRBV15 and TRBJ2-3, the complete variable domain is DAMVIQNPRYQVTQFGKPVTLSCSQTLNHNVMYWYQQKSSQAPKLLFHYYDKDFNNEADTPDNFQSRRPNTSFCFLDIRSPGLGDTAMYLCATSRDWVVAGGSDTQYFGPGTRLTVL.

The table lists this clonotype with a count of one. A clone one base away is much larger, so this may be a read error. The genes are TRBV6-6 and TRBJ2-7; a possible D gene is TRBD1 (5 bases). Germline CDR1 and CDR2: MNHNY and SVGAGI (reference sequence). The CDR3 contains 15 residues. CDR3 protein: CASSYLSGWNDERYF. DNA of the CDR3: TGTGCCAGCAGTTACCTGTCAGGGTGGAACGACGAGCGGTACTTC.

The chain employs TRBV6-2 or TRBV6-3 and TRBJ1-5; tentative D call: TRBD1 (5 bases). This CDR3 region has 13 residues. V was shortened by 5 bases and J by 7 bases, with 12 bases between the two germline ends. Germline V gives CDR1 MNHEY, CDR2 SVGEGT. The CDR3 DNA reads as TGTGCCAGCAGTGTAGGGGTCGGACAGCCCCAGCATTTT. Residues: CASSVGVGQPQHF.